The clone carrying this TCR beta chain was seen many times. The V end lost 5 bases, the J end lost 5 bases, and 10 bases lay between the germline ends. CDR3 length equals 13 residues. This sample is drawn from a study of identical twins. TCRdb ran MiXCR on the 5' RACE reads and lists one entry per CDR3 protein. Here the sample spans 150,000 or so distinct CDR3 sequences, under 4.5% being singletons. This chain uses TRBV12-3 or TRBV12-4 with TRBJ2-1; D unclear. This receptor was identified in a man younger than 35 in good health. Sequencing input: memory T cells sorted from blood. CDR3: CASSREDHNEQFF. For the CDR3, the DNA is TGTGCCAGCAGTCGAGAGGACCACAATGAGCAGTTCTTC.